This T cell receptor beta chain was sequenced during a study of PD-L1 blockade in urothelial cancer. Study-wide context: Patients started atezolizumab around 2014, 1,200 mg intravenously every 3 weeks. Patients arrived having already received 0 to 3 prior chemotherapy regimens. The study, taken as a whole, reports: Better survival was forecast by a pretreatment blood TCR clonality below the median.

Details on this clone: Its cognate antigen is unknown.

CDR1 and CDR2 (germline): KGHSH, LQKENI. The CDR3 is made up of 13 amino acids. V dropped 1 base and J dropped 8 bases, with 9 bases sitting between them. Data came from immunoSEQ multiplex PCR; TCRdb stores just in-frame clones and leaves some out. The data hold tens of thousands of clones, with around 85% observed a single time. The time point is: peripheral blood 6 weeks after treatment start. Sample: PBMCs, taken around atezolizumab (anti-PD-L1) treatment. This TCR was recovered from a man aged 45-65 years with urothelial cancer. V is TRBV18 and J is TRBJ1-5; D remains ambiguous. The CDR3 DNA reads TGTGCCAGCTCACCACAGGCGCGGGAGCCCCAGCATTTT. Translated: CASSPQAREPQHF.